The 13 T cell receptor beta chains in this list originate from one sample, sequenced in a study of blood T cells in healthy people across ages. Alongside a J-beta primer mix, a sample-barcoded 5' primer served in a second PCR lasting about 7 to 11 cycles. In TCRdb, the 5' RACE reads were re-called with MiXCR into one record per CDR3 protein. The sample consists of 1,100,000 or so distinct CDR3 sequences, less than 50% of them appearing once. The sample taken for sequencing was blood. These receptors all stem from an older woman in good health.

The chain carries TRBV27 and TRBJ2-5; possible D gene TRBD2, 5 bases. The CDR3 has 16 residues. Germline-derived CDR1 and CDR2 are MNHEY and SMNVEV (reference sequence). The ends were cut back, 7 bases at V and 1 base at J, with 19 bases in the middle. This chain's CDR3 is CASNPQSPGFQETQYF. CDR3 nucleotide sequence: TGTGCCAGCAACCCCCAGTCACCGGGATTCCAAGAGACCCAGTACTTC.

This clonotype showed up many times. This chain uses TRBV29-1 with TRBJ2-1, with unresolved D. The CDR3 loop spans 12 amino acids. V lost 6 bases and J lost 0, with 6 bases in between. Germline CDR1 reads SQVTM; CDR2 reads ANQGSEA. The CDR3 region is CSVRSSYNEQFF. In DNA, the CDR3 is TGCAGCGTCAGGAGCTCCTACAATGAGCAGTTCTTC.

The DNA for the CDR3 is TGCAGTGCTAGACAGGGGAGGAGGGAGAACACTGAAGCTTTCTTT. As protein: CSARQGRRENTEAFF. V and J are TRBV20-1 and TRBJ1-1; TRBD1 might be the D (6 bases). The ends were cut back, 2 bases at V and 1 base at J, with 14 bases in the middle. Per the germline V gene, CDR1 is DFQATT and CDR2 is SNEGSKA (reference sequence). CDR3 length equals 15 residues.

This clonotype was found a few times. The CDR3 DNA reads TGTGCCAGCAGTTGGTCGACAGGGACCATGTACTTC. It specifies CASSWSTGTMYF. The chain couples TRBV6-2 or TRBV6-3 to TRBJ2-5; 7 bases are a match to TRBD1. CDR1 and CDR2 (germline): MNHEY, SVGEGT. The length of the CDR3 is 12 residues. J lost 13 bases, V lost 4 bases, and 9 bases had no gene match.

V and J are TRBV6-1 and TRBJ1-6; D unresolved. The CDR3 has 13 residues. Trimming stripped 7 bases from V and 7 bases from J, with 11 bases between. Germline V gene data show CDR1 as MNHNS and CDR2 as SASEGT. The CDR3 sequence is CASIQVINSPLHF. In DNA, the CDR3 is TGTGCCAGCATCCAGGTCATCAATTCACCCCTCCACTTT.

This clonotype was found a few times. The chain combines TRBV7-8 with TRBJ2-3; D gene uncertain. From germline, CDR1 is SGHVS and CDR2 FQNEAQ. V was cut by 2 bases and J by 2 bases, with 17 bases left in between. The CDR3 runs 17 residues. DNA of the CDR3: TGTGCCAGCAGCTTAAAAAGGGCTAGACAAACCACAGATACGCAGTATTTT. The encoded protein is CASSLKRARQTTDTQYF.

The gene calls are TRBV5-1 and TRBJ2-4; the match to TRBD1 covers 7 bases. TRBJ2-7 matches the DNA end more closely, so the J call is doubtful. The germline CDR1 and CDR2 sequences are SGHRS and YFSETQ. The length of the CDR3 is 15 residues. The CDR3 loop is CASSLQTGYGYEQYF. The CDR3 bases are TGCGCCAGCAGCTTACAGACAGGGTACGGCTACGAGCAGTACTTC.

This clonotype came up a few times. The chain uses TRBV4-1 and TRBJ2-3; 7 bases agree with TRBD2. Germline loops: CDR1 MGHRA, CDR2 YSYEKL. Unmatched junction bases numbered 13, after V lost 3 bases and J lost 1 base. CDR3 size: 18 residues. CDR3 nucleotides: TGCGCCAGCAGCCACCCGGGGAATGCGGCGGGAGGCACAGATACGCAGTATTTT. Translation: CASSHPGNAAGGTDTQYF.

This sequence joins TRBV12-3 or TRBV12-4 and TRBJ2-1; tentatively, D is TRBD1 (6 bases). CDR3 length equals 15 residues. Trimming cost V 6 bases and J 2 bases, with 14 bases left between them. As DNA, the CDR3 is TGTGCCAGCAGGCCGATCGGACAGCCCTACAATGAGCAGTTCTTC. Protein sequence: CASRPIGQPYNEQFF.

This clonotype was seen only a few times. The chain is built from TRBV12-3 or TRBV12-4 and TRBJ2-7, with TRBD2 as a possible D gene (6 bases). CDR3 length equals 17 residues. V shed 2 bases and J shed 1 base, with 18 bases lying between them. The CDR3 DNA is TGTGCCAGCAGTTTAAATCCGGGAGCGATAGGGTCCTACGAGCAGTACTTC. This sequence encodes CASSLNPGAIGSYEQYF.

This clonotype was observed a few times. The chain employs TRBV24-1 and TRBJ2-7, with D unclear. The CDR3 runs to 14 residues. CDR1 and CDR2 (germline): KGHDR, SFDVKD. Trimming took off 7 bases at V and 2 bases at J, with 14 bases between the two ends. The CDR3 DNA is TGTGCCACCAGCCCTGGTGGGGAAACCTACGAGCAGTACTTC. This sequence encodes CATSPGGETYEQYF.

J is TRBJ2-7 and V is TRBV4-1; D is undetermined. The CDR3 is 15 residues long. V was cut by 4 bases and J by 2 bases, with 15 bases left in between. Germline V lookup: CDR1 MGHRA, CDR2 YSYEKL. This CDR3 reads CASSLRAADTYEQYF. DNA of the CDR3: TGCGCCAGCAGCCTCCGTGCCGCGGATACCTACGAGCAGTACTTC.

The chain couples TRBV30 to TRBJ1-2, with TRBD1 matching 9 bases. The trim removed 3 bases at V and 7 bases at J, leaving 6 bases unmatched. CDR1 and CDR2 from the germline V gene are GTSNPN and SVGIG (reference sequence). This CDR3 contains 13 residues. Here the CDR3 DNA reads TGTGCCTGGAGCGTGGACAGGGGCGGTGGCTACACCTTC. The encoded protein is CAWSVDRGGGYTF.